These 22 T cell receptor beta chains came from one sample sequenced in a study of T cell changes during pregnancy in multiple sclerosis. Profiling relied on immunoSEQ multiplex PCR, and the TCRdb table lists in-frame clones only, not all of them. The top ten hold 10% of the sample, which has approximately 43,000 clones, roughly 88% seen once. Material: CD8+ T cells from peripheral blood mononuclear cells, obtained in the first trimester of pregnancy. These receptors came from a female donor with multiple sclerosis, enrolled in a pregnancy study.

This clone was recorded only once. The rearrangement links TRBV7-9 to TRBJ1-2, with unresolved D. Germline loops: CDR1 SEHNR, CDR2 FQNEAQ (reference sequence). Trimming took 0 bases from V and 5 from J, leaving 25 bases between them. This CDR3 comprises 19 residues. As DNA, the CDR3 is TGTGCCAGCAGCTTAGCCATGTCTAACTCAAAACGGACTGCTTATGGCTACACCTTC. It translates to CASSLAMSNSKRTAYGYTF.

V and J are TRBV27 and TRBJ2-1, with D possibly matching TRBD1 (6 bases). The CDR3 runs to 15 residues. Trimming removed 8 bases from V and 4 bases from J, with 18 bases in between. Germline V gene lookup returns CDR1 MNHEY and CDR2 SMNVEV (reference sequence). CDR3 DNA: TGTGCCAGCGCCACAGGGCCTGGGACATACAATGAGCAGTTCTTC. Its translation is CASATGPGTYNEQFF.

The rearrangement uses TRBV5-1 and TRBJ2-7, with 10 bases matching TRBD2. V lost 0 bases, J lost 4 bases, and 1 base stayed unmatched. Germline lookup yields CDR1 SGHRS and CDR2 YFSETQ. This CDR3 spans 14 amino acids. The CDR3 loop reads CASSLASGSYEQYF. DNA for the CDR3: TGCGCCAGCAGCTTGGCTAGCGGGAGTTACGAGCAGTACTTC.

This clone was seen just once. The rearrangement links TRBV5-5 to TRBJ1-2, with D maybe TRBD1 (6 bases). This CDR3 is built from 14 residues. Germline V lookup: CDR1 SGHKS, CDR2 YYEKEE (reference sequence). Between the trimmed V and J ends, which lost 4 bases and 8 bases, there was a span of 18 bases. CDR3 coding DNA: TGTGCCAGCAGCAAGGACAGCCTAGGCGAAGGCTACACCTTC. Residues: CASSKDSLGEGYTF. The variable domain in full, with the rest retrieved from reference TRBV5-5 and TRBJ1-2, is DAGVTQSPTHLIKTRGQQVTLRCSPISGHKSVSWYQQVLGQGPQFIFQYYEKEERGRGNFPDRFSARQFPNYSSELNVNALLLGDSALYLCASSKDSLGEGYTFGSGTRLTVV.

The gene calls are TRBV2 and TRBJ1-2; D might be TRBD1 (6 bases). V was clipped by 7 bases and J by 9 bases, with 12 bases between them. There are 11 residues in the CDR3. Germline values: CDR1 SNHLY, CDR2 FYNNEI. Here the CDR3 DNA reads TGTGCCAGCATGGGGGACATAAGCTACACCTTC. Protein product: CASMGDISYTF.

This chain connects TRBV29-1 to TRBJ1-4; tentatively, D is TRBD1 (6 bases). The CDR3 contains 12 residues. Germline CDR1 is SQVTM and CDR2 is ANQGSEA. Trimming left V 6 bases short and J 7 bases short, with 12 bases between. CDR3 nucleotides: TGCAGCGTCCAGGGGTGGGGTGAAAAACTGTTTTTT. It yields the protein CSVQGWGEKLFF.

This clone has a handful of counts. CDR3 sequence: CASSIGAINEQFF. The DNA for the CDR3 is TGTGCCAGTAGTATAGGGGCGATCAATGAGCAGTTCTTC. The chain links TRBV19 to TRBJ2-1; D ambiguous. Trimming took 1 base from V and 6 from J, leaving 7 bases between them. The CDR3 runs to 13 residues. Germline V CDR1 and CDR2: LNHDA, SQIVND (reference sequence).

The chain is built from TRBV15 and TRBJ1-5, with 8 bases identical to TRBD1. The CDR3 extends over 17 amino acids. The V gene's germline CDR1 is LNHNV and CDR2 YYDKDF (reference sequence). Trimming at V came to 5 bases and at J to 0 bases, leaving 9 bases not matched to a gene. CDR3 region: CATSGPQGGISNQPQHF. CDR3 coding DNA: TGTGCCACCAGCGGCCCACAGGGGGGAATTAGCAATCAGCCCCAGCATTTT.

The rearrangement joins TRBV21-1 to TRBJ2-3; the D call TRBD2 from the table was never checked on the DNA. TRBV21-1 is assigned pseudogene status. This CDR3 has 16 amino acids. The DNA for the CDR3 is TGTGCCAGCAGCCAAGGGCGGGAGGGGAGCACAGATACGCAGTATTTT. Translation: CASSQGREGSTDTQYF.

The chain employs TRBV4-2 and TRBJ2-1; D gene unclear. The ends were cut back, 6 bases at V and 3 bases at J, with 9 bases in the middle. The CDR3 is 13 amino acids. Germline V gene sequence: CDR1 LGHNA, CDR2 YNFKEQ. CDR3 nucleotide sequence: TGTGCCAGCAGTCGCGGCGGCTACAATGAGCAGTTCTTC. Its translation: CASSRGGYNEQFF.

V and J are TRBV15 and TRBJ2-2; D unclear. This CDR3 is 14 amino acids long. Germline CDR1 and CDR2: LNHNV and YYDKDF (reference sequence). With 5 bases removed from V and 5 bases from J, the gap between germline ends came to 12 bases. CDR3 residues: CATSPVLQTGELFF. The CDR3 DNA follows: TGTGCCACCAGCCCTGTTCTGCAGACCGGGGAGCTGTTTTTT.

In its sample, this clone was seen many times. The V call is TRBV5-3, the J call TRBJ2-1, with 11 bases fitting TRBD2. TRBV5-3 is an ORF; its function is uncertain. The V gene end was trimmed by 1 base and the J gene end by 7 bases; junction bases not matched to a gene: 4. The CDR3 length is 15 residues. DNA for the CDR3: TGTGCCAGAAGCTTGAGGACTAGCGGGTGTAATGAGCAGTTCTTC. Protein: CARSLRTSGCNEQFF.

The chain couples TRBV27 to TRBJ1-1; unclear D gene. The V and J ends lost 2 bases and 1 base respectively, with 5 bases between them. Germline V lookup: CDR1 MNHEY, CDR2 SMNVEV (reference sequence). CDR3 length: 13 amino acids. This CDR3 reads CASSLGRNTEAFF. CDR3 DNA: TGTGCCAGCAGTTTAGGTAGGAACACTGAAGCTTTCTTT.

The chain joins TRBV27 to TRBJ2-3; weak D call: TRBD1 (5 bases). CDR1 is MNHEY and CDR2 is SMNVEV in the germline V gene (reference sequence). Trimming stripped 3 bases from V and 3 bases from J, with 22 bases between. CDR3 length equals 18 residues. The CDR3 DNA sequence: TGTGCCAGCAGTTTGGCCCTCCCTTTTGGCGGACAAACAGATACGCAGTATTTT. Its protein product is CASSLALPFGGQTDTQYF.

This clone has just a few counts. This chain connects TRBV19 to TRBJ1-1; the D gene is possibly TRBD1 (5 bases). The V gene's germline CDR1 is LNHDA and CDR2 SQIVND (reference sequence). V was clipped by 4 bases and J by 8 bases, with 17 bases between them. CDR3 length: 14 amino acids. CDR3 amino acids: CASSTLGPGMEAFF. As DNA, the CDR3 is TGTGCCAGTAGTACATTGGGGCCCGGAATGGAAGCTTTCTTT.

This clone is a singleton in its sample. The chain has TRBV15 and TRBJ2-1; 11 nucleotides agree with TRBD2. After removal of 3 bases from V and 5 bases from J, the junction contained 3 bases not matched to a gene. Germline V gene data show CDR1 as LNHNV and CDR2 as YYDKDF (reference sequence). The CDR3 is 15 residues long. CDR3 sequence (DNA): TGTGCCACCAGCAGTCCACTAGCGGGGGACAATGAGCAGTTCTTC. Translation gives CATSSPLAGDNEQFF.

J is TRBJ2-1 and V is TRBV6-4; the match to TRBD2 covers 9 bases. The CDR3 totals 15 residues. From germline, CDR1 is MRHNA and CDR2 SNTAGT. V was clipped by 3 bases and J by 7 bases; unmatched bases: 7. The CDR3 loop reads CASSEVAGEHNEQFF. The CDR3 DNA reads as TGTGCCAGCAGTGAAGTAGCGGGAGAACATAATGAGCAGTTCTTC.

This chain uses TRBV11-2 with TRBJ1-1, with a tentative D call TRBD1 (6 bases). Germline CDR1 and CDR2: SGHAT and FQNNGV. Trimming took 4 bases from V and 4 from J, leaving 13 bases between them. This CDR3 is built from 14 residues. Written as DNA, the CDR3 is TGTGCCAGCAGCTACGAAGGGGGAGTCACTGAAGCTTTCTTT. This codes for CASSYEGGVTEAFF. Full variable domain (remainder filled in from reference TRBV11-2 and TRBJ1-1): EAGVAQSPRYKIIEKRQSVAFWCNPISGHATLYWYQQILGQGPKLLIQFQNNGVVDDSQLPKDRFSAERLKGVDSTLKIQPAKLEDSAVYLCASSYEGGVTEAFFGQGTRLTVV.

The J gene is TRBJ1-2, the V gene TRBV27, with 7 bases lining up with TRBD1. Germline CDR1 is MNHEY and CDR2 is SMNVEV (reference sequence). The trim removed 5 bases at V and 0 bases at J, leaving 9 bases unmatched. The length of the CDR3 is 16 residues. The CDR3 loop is CASSPYDREPNYGYTF. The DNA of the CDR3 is TGTGCCAGCAGTCCGTACGACAGGGAGCCTAACTATGGCTACACCTTC.

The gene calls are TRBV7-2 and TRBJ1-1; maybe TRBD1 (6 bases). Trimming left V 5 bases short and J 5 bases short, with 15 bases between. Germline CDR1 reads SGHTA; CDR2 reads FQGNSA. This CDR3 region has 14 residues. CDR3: CASSVGWGQTEAFF. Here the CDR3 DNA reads TGTGCCAGCAGCGTGGGTTGGGGACAAACTGAAGCTTTCTTT.

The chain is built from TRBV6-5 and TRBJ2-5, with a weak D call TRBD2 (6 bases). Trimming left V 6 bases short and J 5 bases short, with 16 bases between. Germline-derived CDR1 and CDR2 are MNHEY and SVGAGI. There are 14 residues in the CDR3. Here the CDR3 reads CASRGGWRTETQYF. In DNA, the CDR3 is TGTGCCAGCAGGGGGGGTTGGCGCACGGAGACCCAGTACTTC.

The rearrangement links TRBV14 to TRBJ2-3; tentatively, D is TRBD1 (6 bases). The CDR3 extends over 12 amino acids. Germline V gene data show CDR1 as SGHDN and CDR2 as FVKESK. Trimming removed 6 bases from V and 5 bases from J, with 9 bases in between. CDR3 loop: CASSLQGDTQYF. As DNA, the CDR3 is TGTGCCAGCAGTCTACAGGGAGATACGCAGTATTTT.